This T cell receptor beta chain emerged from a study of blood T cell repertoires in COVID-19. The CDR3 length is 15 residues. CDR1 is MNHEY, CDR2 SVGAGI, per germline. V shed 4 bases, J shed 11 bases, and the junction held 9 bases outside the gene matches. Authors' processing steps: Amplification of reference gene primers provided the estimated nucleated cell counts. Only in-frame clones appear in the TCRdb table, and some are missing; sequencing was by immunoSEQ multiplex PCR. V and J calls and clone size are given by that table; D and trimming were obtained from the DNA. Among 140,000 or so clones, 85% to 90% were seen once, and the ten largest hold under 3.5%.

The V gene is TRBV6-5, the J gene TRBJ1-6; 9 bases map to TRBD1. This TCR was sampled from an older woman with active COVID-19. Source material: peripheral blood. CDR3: CASSSSGTGLTPLHF. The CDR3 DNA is TGTGCCAGCAGTTCCTCCGGGACAGGGTTGACACCCCTCCACTTT.